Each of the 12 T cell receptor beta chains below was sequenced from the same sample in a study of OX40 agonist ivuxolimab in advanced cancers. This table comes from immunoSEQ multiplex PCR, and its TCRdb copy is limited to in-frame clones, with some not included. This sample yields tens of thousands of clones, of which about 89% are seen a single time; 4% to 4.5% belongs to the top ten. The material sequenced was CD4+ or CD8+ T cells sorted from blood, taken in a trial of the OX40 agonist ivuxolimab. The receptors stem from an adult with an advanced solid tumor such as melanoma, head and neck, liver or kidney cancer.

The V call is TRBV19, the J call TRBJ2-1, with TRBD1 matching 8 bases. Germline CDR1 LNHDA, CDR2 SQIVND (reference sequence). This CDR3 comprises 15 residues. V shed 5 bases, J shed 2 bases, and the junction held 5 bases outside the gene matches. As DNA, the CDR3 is TGTGCCAGTAGTCCGCCAGGGGGCCCCTACAATGAGCAGTTCTTC. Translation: CASSPPGGPYNEQFF.

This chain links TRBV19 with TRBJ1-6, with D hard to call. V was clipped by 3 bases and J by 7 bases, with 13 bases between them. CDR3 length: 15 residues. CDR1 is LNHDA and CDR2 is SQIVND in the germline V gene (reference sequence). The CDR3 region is CASSMLGSWNSPLHF. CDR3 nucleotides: TGTGCCAGTAGTATGCTGGGCTCGTGGAATTCACCCCTCCACTTT.

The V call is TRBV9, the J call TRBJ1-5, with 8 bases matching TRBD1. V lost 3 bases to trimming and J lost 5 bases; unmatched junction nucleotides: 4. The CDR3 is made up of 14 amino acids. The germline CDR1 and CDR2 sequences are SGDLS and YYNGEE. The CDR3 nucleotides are TGTGCCAGCAGCGACGCAGGGGGCTATCAGCCCCAGCATTTT. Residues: CASSDAGGYQPQHF.

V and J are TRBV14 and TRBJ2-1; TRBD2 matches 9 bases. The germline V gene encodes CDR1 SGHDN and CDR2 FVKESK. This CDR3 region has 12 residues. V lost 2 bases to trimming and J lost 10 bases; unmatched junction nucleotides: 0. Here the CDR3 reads CASSQSGREQFF. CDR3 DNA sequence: TGTGCCAGCAGCCAAAGCGGGAGGGAGCAGTTCTTC.

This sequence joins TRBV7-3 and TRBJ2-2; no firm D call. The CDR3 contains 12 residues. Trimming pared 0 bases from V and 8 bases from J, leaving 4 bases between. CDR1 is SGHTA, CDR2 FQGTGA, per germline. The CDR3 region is CASSLTRGELFF. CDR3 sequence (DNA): TGTGCCAGCAGCTTAACGAGGGGGGAGCTGTTTTTT.

CDR3 DNA: TGTGCCAGCTCCAGGGATTGGAGCTACGAGCAGTACTTC. Residues: CASSRDWSYEQYF. The rearrangement joins TRBV18 to TRBJ2-7; D is possibly TRBD1 (5 bases). The germline V gene encodes CDR1 KGHSH and CDR2 LQKENI. V lost 6 bases to trimming and J lost 3 bases, with 12 bases between them. CDR3 length: 13 amino acids.

The CDR3 protein is CAWSVMTGAEQYF. CDR3 nucleotides: TGTGCCTGGAGTGTGATGACAGGGGCCGAGCAGTACTTC. The chain links TRBV30 to TRBJ2-7, with 8 bases aligning to TRBD1. V trimming: 0 bases; J trimming: 6 bases; junction bases outside the gene matches: 4. Germline lookup yields CDR1 GTSNPN and CDR2 SVGIG (reference sequence). The length of the CDR3 is 13 residues.

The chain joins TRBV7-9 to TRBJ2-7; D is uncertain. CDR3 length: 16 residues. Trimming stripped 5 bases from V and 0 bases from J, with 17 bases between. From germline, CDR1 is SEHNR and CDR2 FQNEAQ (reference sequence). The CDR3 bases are TGTGCCAGCAGCCCAACTGGTGGGCCAGCCTCCTACGAGCAGTACTTC. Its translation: CASSPTGGPASYEQYF. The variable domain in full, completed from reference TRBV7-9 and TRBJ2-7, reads DTGVSQNPRHKITKRGQNVTFRCDPISEHNRLYWYRQTLGQGPEFLTYFQNEAQLEKSRLLSDRFSAERPKGSFSTLEIQRTEQGDSAMYLCASSPTGGPASYEQYFGPGTRLTVT.

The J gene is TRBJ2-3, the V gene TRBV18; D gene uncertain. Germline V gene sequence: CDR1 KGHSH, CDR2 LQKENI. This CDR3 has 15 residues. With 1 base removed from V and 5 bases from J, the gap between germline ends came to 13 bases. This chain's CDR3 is CASSPRDSLGDTQYF. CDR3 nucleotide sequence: TGTGCCAGCTCACCACGGGATAGCTTAGGAGATACGCAGTATTTT. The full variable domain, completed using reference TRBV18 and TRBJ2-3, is NAGVMQNPRHLVRRRGQEARLRCSPMKGHSHVYWYRQLPEEGLKFMVYLQKENIIDESGMPKERFSAEFPKEGPSILRIQQVVRGDSAAYFCASSPRDSLGDTQYFGPGTRLTVL.

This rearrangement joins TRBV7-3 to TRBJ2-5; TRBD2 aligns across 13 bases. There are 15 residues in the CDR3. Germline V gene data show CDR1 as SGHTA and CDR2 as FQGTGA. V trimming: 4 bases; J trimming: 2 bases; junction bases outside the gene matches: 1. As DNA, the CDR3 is TGTGCCAGCAGCTCGGGACTAGCGGGACAAGAGACCCAGTACTTC. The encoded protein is CASSSGLAGQETQYF.

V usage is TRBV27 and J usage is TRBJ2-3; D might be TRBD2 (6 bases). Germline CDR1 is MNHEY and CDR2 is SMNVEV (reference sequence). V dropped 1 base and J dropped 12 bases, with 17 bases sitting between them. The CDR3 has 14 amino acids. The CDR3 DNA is TGTGCCAGCAGTTTATTTCGCACTAGCACAAACCAGTATTTT. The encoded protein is CASSLFRTSTNQYF.

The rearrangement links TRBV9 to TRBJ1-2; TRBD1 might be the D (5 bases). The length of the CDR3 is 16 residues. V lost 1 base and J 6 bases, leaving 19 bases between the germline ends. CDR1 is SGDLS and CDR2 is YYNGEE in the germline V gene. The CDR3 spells CASSVYISGGYDGYTF. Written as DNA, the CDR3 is TGTGCCAGCAGCGTATACATTAGCGGGGGATACGATGGCTACACCTTC.